This TCR beta chain was found in a study of shared T cell receptors in the human thymus. Measured with immunoSEQ multiplex PCR; TCRdb has only the in-frame clones, and not every one. Of some 700,000 clones in the sample, approximately 85% were seen once. Losses at the gene ends were 8 bases for V and 4 bases for J; bases not matched to a gene: 13. Germline-derived CDR1 and CDR2 are SEHNR and FQNEAQ (reference sequence). The CDR3 contains 15 residues. This same sample was also part of a study on human thymus T cells. That publication notes: Having corrective surgery for congenital heart defects, healthy Finnish infants were the ones who donated. Thymus tissue was removed during corrective cardiac surgery. Thymic and blood repertoires seemed to favor certain V and J genes. Related work showed strongly overlapping thymic repertoires across unrelated individuals.

The chain recombines TRBV7-9 with TRBJ1-2; 7 bases fit TRBD1. This sequence originates from a girl less than two years old with a congenital heart defect. Material: thymocytes. The CDR3 loop reads CASRQGPLGSYGYTF. The CDR3 DNA is TGTGCCAGCCGACAGGGTCCCCTCGGTAGCTATGGCTACACCTTC.